This TCR beta chain was documented in a study of T cells in localized non-small cell lung cancer. This CDR3 comprises 15 residues. V dropped 1 base and J dropped 0; count of bases not matched to a gene: 0. Germline lookup yields CDR1 MGHDK and CDR2 SYGVNS. Sequenced by immunoSEQ multiplex PCR; TCRdb stores in-frame clones only, minus some. The sample includes 1,500 to 2,000 clones, about 29% of them seen just once. The specimen was normal lung tissue next to the tumor, collected before any cancer treatment. The chain carries TRBV25-1 and TRBJ1-1, with 9 positions matching TRBD1. The TCR comes from a male donor aged 60 or over with stage I squamous cell lung carcinoma. The CDR3, as DNA: TGTGCCAGCAGTGAATGGGACAGGGTGAACACTGAAGCTTTCTTT. It yields the protein CASSEWDRVNTEAFF.